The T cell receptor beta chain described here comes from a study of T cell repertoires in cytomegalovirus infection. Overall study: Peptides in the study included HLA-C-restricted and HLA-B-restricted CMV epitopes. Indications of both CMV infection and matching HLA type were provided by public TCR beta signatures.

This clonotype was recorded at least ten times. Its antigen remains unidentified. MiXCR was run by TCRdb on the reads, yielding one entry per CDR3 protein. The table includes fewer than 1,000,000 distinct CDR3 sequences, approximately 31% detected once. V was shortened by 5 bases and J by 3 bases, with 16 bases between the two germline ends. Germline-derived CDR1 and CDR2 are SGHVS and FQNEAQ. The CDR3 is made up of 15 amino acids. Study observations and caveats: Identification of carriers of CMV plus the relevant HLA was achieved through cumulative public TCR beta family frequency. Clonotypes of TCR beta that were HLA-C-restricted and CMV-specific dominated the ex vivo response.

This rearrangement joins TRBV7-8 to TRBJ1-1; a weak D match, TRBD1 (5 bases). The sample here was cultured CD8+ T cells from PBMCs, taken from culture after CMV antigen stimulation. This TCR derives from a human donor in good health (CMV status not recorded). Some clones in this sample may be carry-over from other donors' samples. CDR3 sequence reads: CASSPSGTLDTEAFF. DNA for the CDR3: TGTGCCAGCAGCCCAAGCGGGACTCTGGACACTGAAGCTTTCTTT.